The clone carrying this T cell receptor (beta chain) was counted many times. These data come from a study of human T cells and chemical hapten exposure. Individual cDNA molecules in this library carried unique molecular identifiers. TCRdb reprocessed the RACE reads with MiXCR, giving one entry per CDR3 protein. The sample lists 40,000 to 45,000 distinct CDR3 sequences, 3.7% occurring once. Stated time point: healthy volunteer bleed at 6 weeks. RNA extraction used unfractionated whole blood as the source of total RNA. CDR3 length: 13 amino acids. Germline CDR1 and CDR2: SQVTM and ANQGSEA. The V gene end was trimmed by 4 bases and the J gene end by 3 bases; junction bases not matched to a gene: 3.

Sequenced sample: whole blood. This clonotype was obtained from a human donor in good health. Some clones in this sample may be carry-over from other donors' samples. V is TRBV29-1 and J is TRBJ1-3, with 7 bases fitting TRBD1. For the CDR3, the DNA is TGCAGCGTTGTTCGGGACAGTGGAAACACCATATATTTT. This gives the protein CSVVRDSGNTIYF.